These 3 T cell receptor beta chains were all obtained from the same sample, sequenced in a study of glioma-infiltrating T cells. The iRepertoire nested amplicon-rescue multiplex PCR amplified TCR alpha and beta CDR3s from RNA. TCRdb ran MiXCR on the multiplex PCR reads and lists one entry per CDR3 protein. The sample shows roughly 200,000 distinct CDR3 sequences, around 32% of them seen only once. Sequencing was carried out using glioma tissue, nonneoplastic brain tissue, or PBMCs (not recorded which). These receptors originate from a human donor with low-grade glioma or glioblastoma, undergoing nonglioma brain surgery, or in good health (not recorded which).

At least ten counts were recorded for this clonotype. The V gene is TRBV6-6, the J gene TRBJ2-1, with 8 bases matching TRBD1. V was pared by 2 bases and J by 2 bases, with 8 bases of the junction left unmatched. The CDR3 consists of 17 residues. Germline V lookup: CDR1 MNHNY, CDR2 SVGAGI (reference sequence). The CDR3 region has the DNA TGTGCCAGCAGTTACACACCGACAGGGGTTGCCTACAATGAGCAGTTCTTC. It yields the protein CASSYTPTGVAYNEQFF.

On this clonotype itself: This clone may be a read error of a much larger clone one base away. The chain employs TRBV7-9 and TRBJ2-2; D is undetermined. CDR3 length equals 12 residues. Trimming removed 5 bases from V and 9 bases from J, with 10 bases in between. Germline values: CDR1 SEHNR, CDR2 FQNEAQ (reference sequence). The CDR3 region is CASSPATWELFF. CDR3 coding DNA: TGTGCCAGCAGCCCAGCTACCTGGGAGCTGTTTTTT.

This clonotype showed up many times. The chain employs TRBV27 and TRBJ1-2; D gene ambiguous. V was shortened by 4 bases and J by 8 bases, with 14 bases between the two germline ends. The CDR3 extends over 13 amino acids. Germline CDR1 MNHEY, CDR2 SMNVEV (reference sequence). DNA for the CDR3: TGTGCCAGCAGTTCGACACGATCGGGGGGCTACACCTTC. This codes for CASSSTRSGGYTF.